This note documents a single T cell receptor beta chain sequence. Its cognate antigen has yet to be identified. The junction shows a germline mismatch at one end, possibly a read error. The sample holds other DNA sequences that translate to the same CDR3. The cysteine opens and the phenylalanine closes a CDR3 of 15 amino acids. The DNA shown is the 45-base CDR3, in frame from base 1. Based on the germline V gene (reference sequence), the CDR1 and CDR2 sequences are SEHNR and FQNEAQ. Whole blood was collected in K2EDTA tubes by collaborating institutions according to the institutions' own protocols. For TCRbeta analysis, collaborators shipped samples as frozen whole blood, isolated PBMCs, or DNA extracted from either of those sample types. The data were taken from a study of blood T cell repertoires in COVID-19 (TCRdb year 2020). Turning to the overall study: Samples covering the acute and convalescent phases of COVID-19 were provided by collaborators in the United States, Italy and Spain. Subjects who had been exposed to COVID-19, were actively infected with it, or had recovered from it provided the deeply sampled blood TCRbeta repertoires that made up the dataset. Samples were obtained from the ongoing ImmuneRACE study (first 160 participants) and from about 1,300 subjects provided by 6 global collaborators. Where available, HLA class I and class II types were obtained from metadata supplied by the sample provider rather than from assay-based typing. The prospective study material was composed of cDNA or gDNA derived from T cells, B-cell-depleted T cells, or PBMCs. The repertoires were released in a freely available public database meant as a resource for research on the immune response to SARS-CoV-2. Nearly every sample came with metadata listing a de-identified subject ID, COVID-19 status, age in years and sex. On the study overall, not on this receptor specifically: How much clinical and demographic metadata was included differed by source and by participant, and the metadata was provided uncurated.

TCRbeta CDR3 regions were amplified from genomic DNA using the immunoSEQ Assay, a bias-controlled multiplex PCR. As for the authors' bioinformatics: The number of nucleated cells in each sample was estimated by amplification of reference gene primers within the assay. To quantify the absolute abundance of each unique TCRbeta CDR3 rearrangement, sequence reads were collapsed and filtered. Productive Simpson clonality was computed per sample as the square root of Simpson's diversity index over productive rearrangements. TCRdb took this table from immuneACCESS and kept in-frame rearrangements with V and J called. Such tables lack part of the clones; where checked against another copy, unresolved V genes explain under half of the gap, and the rest is unexplained. The D gene and trimming were derived from the DNA, and the V and J assignments and clone size from that table. In this sample the table shows 110,000 or so clones, approximately 81% of which occur a single time. Jointly, the top ten make up about 3% of the sample.

The sequence joins TRBV7-9 to TRBJ2-2; a stretch of 7 junction bases matches TRBD1. The sequencing sample was made of peripheral blood. The receptor's source is a man between 40 and 49 years old with acute or convalescent COVID-19. The sequenced DNA is TGTGCCAGCAGCAGAACCGCAGGGGGAGCCGGGGAGCTATTTTTT. It is translated as CASSRTAGGAGELFF.